Only one count was recorded for the clone carrying this T cell receptor (beta chain). One end of the junction fails to match germline, which may point to a read error. The sample belongs to a study of read filtering for tumor transcriptome and immune sequencing. Study at large: Mean patient age was roughly 66 years, range roughly 45 to 85; approximately 17 male, 11 to 15 female. Whole-transcriptome libraries were prepared after DNase treatment.

The library was built from 400 to 500 ng RNA with molecular barcoded adaptors for alpha/delta and beta/gamma chains. TCRdb ran MiXCR on the reads and lists one entry per CDR3 protein. The sample lists tens of thousands of distinct CDR3 sequences, roughly 19% occurring once. Every patient had bone marrow sampled while the disease was active. This CDR3 has 14 residues. This sequence originates from a donor over 35 with multiple myeloma. Material for sequencing was a population of CD138-negative cells sorted from bone marrow. The genes are TRBV12-3 or TRBV12-4 and TRBJ1-6, with D possibly being TRBD1 (6 bases). CDR3: CASTPAGARSPLHF. CDR3 sequence (DNA): TGCGCCAGCACCCCTGCAGGGGCCCGGTCACCCCTCCACTTT.